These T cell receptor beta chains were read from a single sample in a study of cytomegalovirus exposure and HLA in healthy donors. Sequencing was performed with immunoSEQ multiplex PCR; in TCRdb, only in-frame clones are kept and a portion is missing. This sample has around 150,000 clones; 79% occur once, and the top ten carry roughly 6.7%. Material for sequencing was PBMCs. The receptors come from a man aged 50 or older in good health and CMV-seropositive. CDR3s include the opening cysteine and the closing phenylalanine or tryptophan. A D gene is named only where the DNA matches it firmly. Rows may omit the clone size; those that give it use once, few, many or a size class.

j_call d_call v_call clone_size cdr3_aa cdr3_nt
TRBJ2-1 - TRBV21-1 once CASSKVFFLAGSPRDEQFF TGTGCCAGCAGCAAAGTATTTTTCCTAGCGGGCTCCCCTCGCGACGAGCAGTTCTTC
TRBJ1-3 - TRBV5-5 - CASSFGGYPGNTIYF TGTGCCAGCAGCTTCGGGGGATACCCTGGAAACACCATATATTTT
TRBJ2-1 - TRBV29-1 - CSVEPRNEQFF TGCAGCGTTGAACCCCGCAATGAGCAGTTCTTC
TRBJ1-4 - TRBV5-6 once CASSLGAGFEKLFF TGTGCCAGCAGCCTCGGCGCGGGATTTGAAAAACTGTTTTTT
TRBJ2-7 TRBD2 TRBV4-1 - CASSPGGGSHYEQYF TGCGCCAGCAGCCCGGGCGGGGGTAGCCACTACGAGCAGTACTTC
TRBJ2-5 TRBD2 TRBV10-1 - CASSEDVGRYGETQYF TGCGCCAGCAGTGAGGACGTCGGGAGGTACGGAGAGACCCAGTACTTC
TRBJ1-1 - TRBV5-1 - CASSLPGQRNTEAFF TGCGCCAGCAGCTTACCGGGACAACGTAACACTGAAGCTTTCTTT
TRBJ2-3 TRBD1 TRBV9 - CASSAGGRYTDTQYF TGTGCCAGCAGCGCAGGGGGCCGATACACAGATACGCAGTATTTT
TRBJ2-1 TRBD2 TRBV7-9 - CASSLATSGAYNEQFF TGTGCCAGCAGCTTAGCAACTAGCGGAGCCTACAATGAGCAGTTCTTC
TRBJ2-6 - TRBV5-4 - CASSVPSPTAGANVLTF TGTGCCAGCAGCGTTCCGAGTCCCACTGCTGGGGCCAACGTCCTGACTTTC
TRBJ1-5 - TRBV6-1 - CASAVGPSRPQHF TGTGCCAGCGCCGTGGGCCCCTCTCGCCCCCAGCATTTT
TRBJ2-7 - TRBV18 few CASSPRGLRGEQYF TGTGCCAGCTCACCGCGGGGCCTTCGAGGCGAGCAGTACTTC
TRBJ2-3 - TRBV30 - CAWNSLDTQYF TGTGCCTGGAATAGCTTAGATACGCAGTATTTT
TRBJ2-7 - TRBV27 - CASSLEGRGFYEQYF TGTGCCAGCAGTTTAGAGGGCAGGGGTTTTTACGAGCAGTACTTC
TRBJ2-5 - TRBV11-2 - CASSLGRARTQYF TGTGCCAGCAGCTTAGGCAGGGCCCGGACCCAGTACTTC
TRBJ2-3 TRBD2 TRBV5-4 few CASSLGLAGGTDTQYF TGTGCCAGCAGCTTGGGGCTAGCGGGAGGGACAGATACGCAGTATTTT
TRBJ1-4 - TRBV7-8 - CASSNQQIGVGKLFF TGTGCCAGCAGCAACCAACAGATAGGGGTTGGAAAACTGTTTTTT
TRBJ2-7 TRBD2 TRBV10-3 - CAISEGFRTSALEQYF TGTGCCATCAGTGAAGGGTTCAGGACTAGCGCCCTCGAGCAGTACTTC
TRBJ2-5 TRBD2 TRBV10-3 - CASKGTSGQETQYF TGTGCCTCCAAAGGGACTAGCGGTCAAGAGACCCAGTACTTC
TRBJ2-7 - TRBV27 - CASSLRTTREQYF TGTGCCAGCAGTTTAAGGACTACACGCGAGCAGTACTTC
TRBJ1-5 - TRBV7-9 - CASSRGYADNQPQHF TGTGCCAGCAGCCGGGGGTATGCAGACAATCAGCCCCAGCATTTT
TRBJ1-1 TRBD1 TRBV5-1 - CVSLGTGADTEAFF TGCGTCAGCTTAGGGACAGGGGCGGACACTGAAGCTTTCTTT
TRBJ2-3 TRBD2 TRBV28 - CASSPIAGLTDTQYF TGTGCCAGCAGTCCTATAGCGGGACTCACAGATACGCAGTATTTT
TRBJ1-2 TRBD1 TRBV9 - CASSVATGGVSYGYTF TGTGCCAGCAGCGTGGCGACAGGGGGCGTTAGCTATGGCTACACCTTC
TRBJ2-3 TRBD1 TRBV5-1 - CASSLGTGTDTQYF TGCGCCAGCAGCTTGGGGACAGGGACAGATACGCAGTATTTT
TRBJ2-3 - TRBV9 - CASSLSAGAGDTQYF TGTGCCAGCAGCCTATCCGCGGGGGCCGGAGATACGCAGTATTTT
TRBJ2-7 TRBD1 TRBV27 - CASRITGQGPEQYF TGTGCCAGCAGGATTACGGGACAGGGGCCCGAGCAGTACTTC
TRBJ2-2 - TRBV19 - CASRRTAFFNANTGELFF TGTGCCAGTAGAAGGACAGCCTTTTTTAACGCGAACACCGGGGAGCTGTTTTTT
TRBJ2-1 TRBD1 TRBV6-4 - CASRGQGTVQFF TGTGCCAGCAGGGGACAGGGAACGGTACAGTTCTTC
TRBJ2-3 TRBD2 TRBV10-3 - CAITPLAGGSDTQYF TGTGCCATCACTCCACTAGCGGGAGGTTCAGATACGCAGTATTTT
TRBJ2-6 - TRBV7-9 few CASSVGRGLVSSGANVLTF TGTGCCAGCAGCGTCGGACGGGGTTTGGTCAGCTCTGGGGCCAACGTCCTGACTTTC
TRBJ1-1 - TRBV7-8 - CASSLVPKGDTEAFF TGTGCCAGCAGCTTAGTACCAAAAGGGGACACTGAAGCTTTCTTT
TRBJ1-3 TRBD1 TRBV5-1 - CASSGTTGTGNTIYF TGCGCCAGCAGCGGCACGACAGGGACCGGAAACACCATATATTTT
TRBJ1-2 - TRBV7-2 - CASTLMDRPNYGYTF TGTGCCAGCACGCTGATGGACAGACCTAACTATGGCTACACCTTC
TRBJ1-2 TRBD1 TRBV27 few CASSLSTGQGAYGYTF TGTGCCAGCAGTTTATCGACTGGACAGGGGGCCTATGGCTACACCTTC
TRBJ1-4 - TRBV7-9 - CSSSLGAENEKLFF TGTTCCAGCAGCTTAGGGGCAGAGAATGAAAAACTGTTTTTT
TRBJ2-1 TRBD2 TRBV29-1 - CSVERTSGTYNEQFF TGCAGCGTGGAAAGGACTAGCGGAACCTACAATGAGCAGTTCTTC
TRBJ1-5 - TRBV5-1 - CASSTDLNQPQHF TGCGCCAGCAGCACGGACTTAAATCAGCCCCAGCATTTT
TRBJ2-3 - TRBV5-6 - CASSFSGSGTDTQYF TGTGCCAGCAGCTTCAGCGGGTCTGGCACAGATACGCAGTATTTT
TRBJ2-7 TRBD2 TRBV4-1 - CASSRTTSEHRYEQYF TGCGCCAGCAGCCGGACTACTAGCGAACATAGGTACGAGCAGTACTTC
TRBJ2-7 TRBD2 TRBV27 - CASSLKGGSYSYEQYF TGTGCCAGCAGTTTAAAGGGCGGGAGTTACTCCTACGAGCAGTACTTC
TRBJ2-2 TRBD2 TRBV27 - CASKKREAGELFF TGTGCCAGTAAAAAGCGGGAGGCCGGGGAGCTGTTTTTT